Below are 9 T cell receptor beta chains sequenced from a single sample in a study of cytomegalovirus exposure and HLA in healthy donors. Use of 60 Vbeta and 13 Jbeta primers characterized the PCR. Here immunoSEQ multiplex PCR was the method, and the copy in TCRdb shows in-frame clones only, minus some. The sample lists roughly 150,000 clones; 80% to 90% were seen once. Sequenced: PBMCs. The receptors were sampled from a woman younger than 35 in good health and CMV-seronegative.

The V gene is TRBV10-2, the J gene TRBJ1-2, with 10 bases identical to TRBD1. From germline, CDR1 is WSHSY and CDR2 SAAADI. Trimming took 3 bases from V and 2 from J; bases not matched to a gene: 3. The CDR3 spans 15 residues. CDR3 sequence: CASSDRTGGNYGYTF. CDR3 bases: TGCGCCAGCAGTGACCGGACAGGGGGAAACTATGGCTACACCTTC.

The chain recombines TRBV7-9 with TRBJ1-1; 8 nucleotides match TRBD1. CDR3 size: 14 residues. Germline values: CDR1 SEHNR, CDR2 FQNEAQ (reference sequence). Trimming took 6 bases from V and 2 from J; bases not matched to a gene: 5. CDR3 coding DNA: TGTGCCAGCAGACCCGGACAGGGCAACACTGAAGCTTTCTTT. Amino acids: CASRPGQGNTEAFF.

This clone has more than one count but fewer than ten. This chain connects TRBV5-1 to TRBJ1-1, with a tentative D call TRBD1 (5 bases). Germline V gene sequence: CDR1 SGHRS, CDR2 YFSETQ. V shed 4 bases and J shed 4 bases, with 14 bases lying between them. This CDR3 region has 14 residues. CDR3 sequence: CASSRLGGGTEAFF. The CDR3 nucleotides read TGCGCCAGCAGCCGTCTGGGGGGGGGCACTGAAGCTTTCTTT.

The CDR3 protein is CASSQDTDRGGEKLFF. The CDR3 DNA reads as TGCGCCAGCAGCCAGGACACTGACAGGGGGGGGGAAAAACTGTTTTTT. The chain is built from TRBV4-1 and TRBJ1-4, with 9 bases lining up with TRBD1. Germline lookup yields CDR1 MGHRA and CDR2 YSYEKL. CDR3 length equals 16 residues. Unmatched junction bases numbered 10, after V lost 3 bases and J lost 8 bases.

The chain uses TRBV7-9 and TRBJ2-7, with 7 nucleotides matching TRBD1. From germline, CDR1 is SEHNR and CDR2 FQNEAQ (reference sequence). The CDR3 covers 15 residues. Losses at the gene ends were 4 bases for V and 3 bases for J; bases not matched to a gene: 9. The CDR3 sequence: CASSSPSTGYYEQYF. In nucleotides, the CDR3 is TGTGCCAGCAGCTCACCTTCGACAGGGTACTACGAGCAGTACTTC. Complete variable domain (other parts from reference TRBV7-9 and TRBJ2-7): DTGVSQNPRHKITKRGQNVTFRCDPISEHNRLYWYRQTLGQGPEFLTYFQNEAQLEKSRLLSDRFSAERPKGSFSTLEIQRTEQGDSAMYLCASSSPSTGYYEQYFGPGTRLTVT.

The chain employs TRBV11-2 and TRBJ2-5; D unresolved. CDR3 length: 12 residues. Germline CDR1 and CDR2: SGHAT and FQNNGV. Trimming left V 9 bases short and J 3 bases short, with 11 bases between. CDR3 amino acids: CASRHTEETQYF. The CDR3 DNA follows: TGTGCCAGTAGACACACCGAAGAGACCCAGTACTTC.

J is TRBJ1-2 and V is TRBV28; no clear D gene. The CDR3 extends over 14 amino acids. Trimming took 4 bases from V and 2 from J, leaving 11 bases between them. Germline V gene data show CDR1 as MDHEN and CDR2 as SYDVKM. The CDR3 region has the DNA TGTGCCAGCAGTTCTACCTACGGGAACTATGGCTACACCTTC. Translating gives CASSSTYGNYGYTF.

The chain employs TRBV11-2 and TRBJ1-1; 8 nucleotides match TRBD1. Germline-derived CDR1 and CDR2 are SGHAT and FQNNGV. The ends lost 2 bases at V and 4 bases at J; junction bases unmatched: 6. The CDR3 has 15 amino acids. For the CDR3, the DNA is TGTGCCAGCAGCTTACGAGTTACAGGGGGCACTGAAGCTTTCTTT. Its protein product is CASSLRVTGGTEAFF.

The chain carries TRBV7-9 and TRBJ2-1; perhaps TRBD2 as D (6 bases). CDR1 is SEHNR, CDR2 FQNEAQ, per germline (reference sequence). Trimming pared 1 base from V and 4 bases from J, leaving 11 bases between. The CDR3 contains 15 residues. The DNA for the CDR3 is TGTGCCAGCAGCTTAGTGGGGACTGCTTACAATGAGCAGTTCTTC. Its translation is CASSLVGTAYNEQFF.